One and the same sample provided the 14 T cell receptor beta chains below, sequenced in a study of CD8 T cells in Susac syndrome. With random hexamers, about 0.45 to 1 ug RNA was reverse transcribed. In TCRdb, the immunoSEQ multiplex PCR reads were re-called with MiXCR into one record per CDR3 protein. Seen here are approximately 94,000 distinct CDR3 sequences, 95% observed once, and the top ten hold 0.3%. The sequenced sample was CD8+ T cells from PBMCs. All receptors come from a human donor with Susac syndrome.

The gene calls are TRBV5-1 and TRBJ1-2; TRBD1 matches 8 bases. The CDR3 sequence is 15 residues long. Germline-derived CDR1 and CDR2 are SGHRS and YFSETQ. The trim removed 4 bases at V and 6 bases at J, leaving 11 bases unmatched. The CDR3 nucleotides are TGCGCCAGCAGCCCACAAAATCCGGGACAGGATGGCTACACCTTC. Amino acids: CASSPQNPGQDGYTF.

The rearrangement joins TRBV5-4 to TRBJ2-1; weak D call: TRBD2 (6 bases). Germline V gives CDR1 SGHNT, CDR2 YYREEE (reference sequence). The CDR3 is made up of 14 amino acids. Trimming removed 2 bases at V and 5 bases at J, with 11 bases between. The CDR3 DNA sequence: TGTGCCAGCAGCTTTAGTTGGGGGGACAATGAGCAGTTCTTC. Translation: CASSFSWGDNEQFF.

The table lists this clonotype with a count of one. CDR3 in amino acids: CASPGQGYTF. CDR3 coding DNA: TGTGCCAGCCCAGGGCAAGGCTACACCTTC. This chain connects TRBV2 to TRBJ1-2; D is possibly TRBD1 (5 bases). The CDR3 loop spans 10 amino acids. The ends were cut back, 8 bases at V and 8 bases at J, with 9 bases in the middle. Germline V lookup: CDR1 SNHLY, CDR2 FYNNEI.

V and J are TRBV27 and TRBJ2-4, with 7 bases aligning to TRBD1. V was clipped by 9 bases and J by 7 bases; unmatched bases: 3. The CDR3 consists of 11 residues. Looked up from germline, CDR1 is MNHEY and CDR2 is SMNVEV (reference sequence). The CDR3 sequence is CARGQRNIQYF. Written as DNA, the CDR3 is TGTGCCAGGGGACAGAGGAACATTCAGTACTTC.

This sequence joins TRBV25-1 and TRBJ1-2, with TRBD1 matching 9 bases. The CDR3 is made up of 15 amino acids. Germline V gene data show CDR1 as MGHDK and CDR2 as SYGVNS. The J segment lost 4 bases and the V segment lost 5 bases, leaving 8 bases of the junction unmatched. The CDR3 DNA reads as TGTGCCAGCAGTCCAAACCCGGACAGGGGCTATGGCTACACCTTC. Translation: CASSPNPDRGYGYTF.

This chain uses TRBV29-1 with TRBJ2-7; the match to TRBD2 covers 9 bases. J lost 2 bases, V lost 7 bases, and 6 bases had no gene match. CDR3 length: 13 residues. Germline values: CDR1 SQVTM, CDR2 ANQGSEA. The CDR3 here is CSAIAGEPYEQYF. The CDR3 DNA is TGCAGCGCGATAGCGGGAGAACCCTACGAGCAGTACTTC.

The V call is TRBV18, the J call TRBJ1-6, with TRBD1 matching over 8 bases. CDR1 and CDR2 from the germline V gene are KGHSH and LQKENI. J was trimmed by 9 bases and V by 4 bases; bases with no gene match: 8. The CDR3 is made up of 15 amino acids. DNA for the CDR3: TGTGCCAGCTCACTGCCTCAGGGGGCAGGTTCACCCCTCCACTTT. It is translated as CASSLPQGAGSPLHF.

The J gene is TRBJ2-1, the V gene TRBV6-2 or TRBV6-3; 12 bases are shared with TRBD1. CDR1 and CDR2 (germline): MNHEY, SVGEGT. This CDR3 spans 14 amino acids. V trimming: 8 bases; J trimming: 8 bases; junction bases outside the gene matches: 7. CDR3: CASAGTGGADEQFF. The CDR3 DNA follows: TGTGCCAGCGCCGGGACAGGGGGCGCGGATGAGCAGTTCTTC.

V gene TRBV7-2 combines with J gene TRBJ2-7; maybe TRBD1 (6 bases). The germline V gene has CDR1 SGHTA and CDR2 FQGNSA. The CDR3 consists of 13 residues. With 7 bases removed from V and 6 bases from J, the gap between germline ends came to 16 bases. This CDR3 is CASKGDRGVEQYF. DNA for the CDR3: TGTGCCAGCAAGGGGGACCGAGGAGTCGAGCAGTACTTC.

The CDR3 sequence is CASSLGGKPFGAQYF. The CDR3 DNA is TGTGCCAGCAGCTTAGGGGGGAAGCCCTTTGGGGCCCAGTACTTC. V gene TRBV7-3 combines with J gene TRBJ2-5, with a possible D match to TRBD2 (6 bases). The CDR3 has 15 amino acids. Trimming removed 2 bases at V and 9 bases at J, with 19 bases between. The germline V gene has CDR1 SGHTA and CDR2 FQGTGA.

This sequence joins TRBV3-1 and TRBJ2-1, with D possibly TRBD2 on 5 matching bases. Germline V gene lookup returns CDR1 LGHDT and CDR2 YNNKEL (reference sequence). The V gene lost 4 bases and the J gene lost 14 bases, with 15 bases spanning the gap. The CDR3 sequence is 12 residues long. The chain's CDR3 is CASSRQLGMEFF. The DNA of the CDR3 is TGTGCCAGCAGCCGCCAACTCGGGATGGAGTTCTTC.

The chain carries TRBV29-1 and TRBJ2-3; weak D call: TRBD1 (6 bases). The CDR3 contains 10 residues. CDR1 and CDR2 from the germline V gene are SQVTM and ANQGSEA. The V gene lost 4 bases and the J gene lost 13 bases, with 12 bases spanning the gap. The CDR3 protein is CSVGQEKKYF. The CDR3 nucleotides are TGCAGCGTTGGACAGGAGAAGAAGTATTTT.

V is TRBV9 and J is TRBJ1-6, with no clear D. The V end was cut by 4 bases, the J end by 3 bases, with 17 bases between. This CDR3 region has 17 residues. The germline gives CDR1 SGDLS, CDR2 YYNGEE. The CDR3 reads CASSPRGETLYNSPLHF. In DNA, the CDR3 is TGTGCCAGCAGCCCCCGTGGAGAGACCCTCTATAATTCACCCCTCCACTTT. Full variable domain (remainder filled in from reference TRBV9 and TRBJ1-6): DSGVTQTPKHLITATGQRVTLRCSPRSGDLSVYWYQQSLDQGLQFLIQYYNGEERAKGNILERFSAQQFPDLHSELNLSSLELGDSALYFCASSPRGETLYNSPLHFGNGTRLTVT.

This clonotype was detected only once. The chain has TRBV29-1 and TRBJ2-2, with D unclear. The V gene lost 4 bases and the J gene lost 6 bases, with 6 bases spanning the gap. Germline CDR1 reads SQVTM; CDR2 reads ANQGSEA. The length of the CDR3 is 11 residues. The CDR3 loop reads CSVGVAGELFF. Written as DNA, the CDR3 is TGCAGCGTTGGGGTAGCCGGGGAGCTGTTTTTT.